The TCR beta chain under discussion was sequenced for a study of T-cell memory formation after mild COVID-19. At the level of the study: Each donor largely had its own TCR clusters. Broader study findings: What remained unconfirmed was the SARS-CoV-2 specificity of second-wave clones peaking on day 37. Memory sampled before infection contained some responding clones, suggesting cross-reactive memory joined.

Amplification by 5'RACE using constant-segment primers produced TCR alpha and TCR beta cDNA libraries that carried sample barcodes and UMIs. One entry per CDR3 protein, called by TCRdb with MiXCR from the 5' RACE reads. The table records hundreds of thousands of distinct CDR3 sequences, roughly 15% of them present only once. Trimming removed 8 bases from V and 3 bases from J, with 16 bases in between. CDR1 and CDR2 from the germline V gene are SGHAT and FQDESV (reference sequence). There are 14 residues in the CDR3. About this clonotype: The antigen remains undetermined.

The sequenced sample was PBMCs or a T cell subset sorted from them (not recorded which). This TCR came from a man younger than 30 who had mild COVID-19 (a few samples of this study predate the infection). Cell type and time point are not known. This rearrangement joins TRBV11-1 to TRBJ1-1, with D possibly being TRBD1 (6 bases). CDR3 DNA sequence: TGTGCCAGCGTCCCCTCGACAGGCCACACTGAAGCTTTCTTT. Translated, it gives CASVPSTGHTEAFF.